One sample yielded the 21 T cell receptor beta chains listed below, sequenced in a study of beta chain features in type 1 diabetes. What was sequenced were expressed TCRB transcripts, since all of the isolated RNA had been reverse transcribed. The repertoire was sequenced with immunoSEQ multiplex PCR; TCRdb's copy has only in-frame clones and lacks some. The table shows about 340,000 clones, with 7% to 10% occurring only once. Their recognized antigens are unknown. Findings and limits, study-wide: Across all four CD4+ subsets, people with type 1 diabetes showed modestly shorter TCRB CDR3s.

The sample taken for sequencing was central memory CD4+ T cells from blood. The receptors were gathered from a man in his thirties or forties with type 1 diabetes.

V gene TRBV7-2 combines with J gene TRBJ2-1, with TRBD1 matching over 8 bases. The germline CDR1 and CDR2 sequences are SGHTA and FQGNSA. V lost 4 bases and J lost 2; bases outside the gene matches: 7. The CDR3 consists of 16 residues. CDR3 coding DNA: TGTGCCAGCAGCTCTACCGGGACAGGACCCTACAATGAGCAGTTCTTC. Translating gives CASSSTGTGPYNEQFF.

In its sample, this clone was seen a few times. The chain recombines TRBV10-3 with TRBJ2-2; 9 bases line up with TRBD1. CDR1 is ENHRY, CDR2 SYGVKD, per germline. The CDR3 consists of 14 residues. J was trimmed by 7 bases and V by 7 bases; bases with no gene match: 7. The CDR3, as DNA: TGTGCCATCAACCGGGACAGGGAAGGCGGGGAGCTGTTTTTT. This translates into CAINRDREGGELFF.

This clone came up many times. The rearrangement uses TRBV19 and TRBJ2-3; D possibly corresponds to TRBD2 (7 bases). The V end lost 5 bases, the J end lost 1 base, and 10 bases lay between the germline ends. From germline, CDR1 is LNHDA and CDR2 SQIVND (reference sequence). There are 14 residues in the CDR3. CDR3 amino acids: CASSRGAGTDTQYF. CDR3 sequence (DNA): TGTGCCAGTAGTCGGGGGGCGGGCACAGATACGCAGTATTTT.

The chain recombines TRBV5-6 with TRBJ2-2; D unresolved. CDR1 is SGHDT and CDR2 is YYEEEE in the germline V gene. V dropped 4 bases and J dropped 2 bases, with 12 bases sitting between them. This CDR3 contains 15 residues. The CDR3 nucleotides read TGTGCCAGCAGCCCAGAGGTGGTTAACACCGGGGAGCTGTTTTTT. Translating it yields CASSPEVVNTGELFF.

Note on this clone: Other nucleotide sequences in the sample specify the same CDR3. This rearrangement joins TRBV15 to TRBJ2-5, with D possibly matching TRBD2 (5 bases). CDR3 length: 11 residues. Germline V gene lookup returns CDR1 LNHNV and CDR2 YYDKDF (reference sequence). V lost 6 bases to trimming and J lost 3 bases, with 5 bases between them. The CDR3 is CATRREETQYF. The CDR3 nucleotides are TGTGCCACCAGGAGGGAAGAGACCCAGTACTTC.

This chain links TRBV6-5 with TRBJ2-1; a weak D match, TRBD2 (6 bases). The germline V gene encodes CDR1 MNHEY and CDR2 SVGAGI. The V gene lost 7 bases and the J gene lost 12 bases, with 16 bases spanning the gap. The CDR3 contains 12 residues. The CDR3 DNA reads as TGTGCCAGCACCGACCCCGGGGGTTGGCAGTTCTTC. This translates into CASTDPGGWQFF.

The chain couples TRBV7-9 to TRBJ2-3; possibly TRBD1 for D (6 bases). The V gene's germline CDR1 is SEHNR and CDR2 FQNEAQ (reference sequence). V lost 5 bases and J 4 bases, leaving 16 bases between the germline ends. The CDR3 spans 15 residues. CDR3 bases: TGTGCCAGCAGCGCCTACAGGGTTATCGCAGATACGCAGTATTTT. Amino acids: CASSAYRVIADTQYF.

This clone was recorded a few times. The chain carries TRBV6-6 and TRBJ1-1; TRBD1 is a possible D gene (5 bases). This CDR3 comprises 13 residues. Trimming left V 6 bases short and J 4 bases short, with 12 bases between. Germline loops: CDR1 MNHNY, CDR2 SVGAGI (reference sequence). The CDR3 region is CASRAAGITEAFF. DNA for the CDR3: TGTGCCAGCAGGGCTGCAGGGATCACTGAAGCTTTCTTT.

Only a few counts were recorded for this clone. The chain joins TRBV10-3 to TRBJ2-2; a possible D gene is TRBD1 (6 bases). V gave up 10 bases and J gave up 1 base, with 19 bases separating them. The CDR3 has 16 amino acids. In germline, CDR1 is ENHRY, CDR2 SYGVKD. The CDR3: CATAPSKTGNTGELFF. CDR3 nucleotide sequence: TGTGCCACCGCACCGTCCAAGACAGGGAACACCGGGGAGCTGTTTTTT.

The V call is TRBV7-2, the J call TRBJ2-3, with 8 bases fitting TRBD2. J gave up 4 bases and V 1 base, and 7 bases lay outside the gene matches. The CDR3 runs 16 residues. Looked up from germline, CDR1 is SGHTA and CDR2 is FQGNSA. The CDR3 here is CASSLVSSGAADTQYF. CDR3 bases: TGTGCCAGCAGCTTAGTTAGTAGCGGGGCCGCAGATACGCAGTATTTT.

The CDR3, as DNA: TGTGCCAGCAGCGATACTACAGGGCCAACAAACACCATATATTTT. Translation: CASSDTTGPTNTIYF. The J gene is TRBJ1-3, the V gene TRBV9, with D possibly TRBD1 on 6 matching bases. Germline-derived CDR1 and CDR2 are SGDLS and YYNGEE. This CDR3 comprises 15 residues. Deletions cut 3 bases from V and 6 bases from J, with 16 bases between.

This clone was found a few times. The chain is built from TRBV6-4 and TRBJ2-3; maybe TRBD1 (6 bases). CDR1 is MRHNA and CDR2 is SNTAGT in the germline V gene. The germline V and J ends were trimmed by 9 bases and 2 bases, with 15 bases remaining between them. The CDR3 runs 14 residues. The CDR3 DNA follows: TGTGCCAGACATACAGGGTCATCCACAGATACGCAGTATTTT. Translated: CARHTGSSTDTQYF.

Here the CDR3 DNA reads TGTGCCTGGACCAGAGAATTCTATGGCTACACCTTC. Protein product: CAWTREFYGYTF. The chain couples TRBV30 to TRBJ1-2; D remains unclear. Germline CDR1 and CDR2: GTSNPN and SVGIG (reference sequence). Between the trimmed V and J ends, which lost 4 bases and 4 bases, there was a span of 10 bases. The CDR3 runs 12 residues.

CDR3 sequence reads: CSGGTGVGETQYF. The CDR3 coding sequence is TGCAGCGGGGGAACAGGGGTGGGAGAGACCCAGTACTTC. This sequence joins TRBV29-1 and TRBJ2-5; TRBD1 agrees at 7 bases. Germline-derived CDR1 and CDR2 are SQVTM and ANQGSEA. J gave up 4 bases and V 7 bases, and 9 bases lay outside the gene matches. CDR3 length: 13 residues. Based on the CDR3 plus reference TRBV29-1 and TRBJ2-5, the full variable domain is SAVISQKPSRDICQRGTSLTIQCQVDSQVTMMFWYRQQPGQSLTLIATANQGSEATYESGFVIDKFPISRPNLTFSTLTVSNMSPEDSSIYLCSGGTGVGETQYFGPGTRLLVL.

This clone has only a few counts. This chain links TRBV19 with TRBJ1-2; possible D gene TRBD1, 6 bases. The CDR3 sequence is 14 residues long. V was pared by 5 bases and J by 7 bases, with 17 bases between. Per the germline V gene, CDR1 is LNHDA and CDR2 is SQIVND (reference sequence). CDR3 sequence (DNA): TGTGCCAGTAGTTTTCGGGGCCAGGGGATTGGCTACACCTTC. It specifies CASSFRGQGIGYTF.

Ten or more counts support this clone. V and J are TRBV29-1 and TRBJ2-3; TRBD1 is a possible D gene (6 bases). Germline values: CDR1 SQVTM, CDR2 ANQGSEA. The CDR3 has 14 amino acids. V was shortened by 5 bases and J by 1 base, with 13 bases between the two germline ends. In nucleotides, the CDR3 is TGCAGCGTTTCGAACAGGGTGGGCACAGATACGCAGTATTTT. It is translated as CSVSNRVGTDTQYF.

The CDR3 nucleotides read TGTGCAAGTCGCGACGCGCAGGGGGCGCGTCACGAGCAGTACTTC. It encodes CASRDAQGARHEQYF. The chain joins TRBV12-2 to TRBJ2-7; whether TRBD1, the table's D call, matches the DNA was not checked. TRBV12-2 is a listed pseudogene. The CDR3 runs to 15 residues.

This clone has a handful of counts. CDR3 DNA: TGTGCCAGCAGCGGAAACAGGTTCACCGGGGAGCTGTTTTTT. This sequence encodes CASSGNRFTGELFF. The chain combines TRBV7-2 with TRBJ2-2, with a possible D match to TRBD1 (5 bases). V was clipped by 5 bases and J by 4 bases, with 11 bases between them. The germline V gene encodes CDR1 SGHTA and CDR2 FQGNSA. This CDR3 region has 14 residues.

This clone was seen a few times. The chain uses TRBV4-3 and TRBJ1-5; D remains unclear. The V gene's germline CDR1 is LGHNA and CDR2 YSLEER. The germline V and J ends were trimmed by 0 bases and 1 base, with 7 bases remaining between them. The CDR3 consists of 15 residues. DNA of the CDR3: TGCGCCAGCAGCCAAGATTGGACCAGCAATCAGCCCCAGCATTTT. Encoded protein: CASSQDWTSNQPQHF.

This clone was seen more than once but under ten times. The gene calls are TRBV6-6 and TRBJ2-5; 7 nucleotides line up with TRBD2. The junction had 4 bases not matched to a gene; V was cut back by 5 bases and J by 4 bases. The CDR3 totals 13 residues. Germline-derived CDR1 and CDR2 are MNHNY and SVGAGI (reference sequence). CDR3 DNA sequence: TGTGCCAGCAGTCAGCGGGGAGTAGAGACCCAGTACTTC. The encoded protein is CASSQRGVETQYF.

This clone showed up just a few times. This chain links TRBV4-2 with TRBJ2-3; D might be TRBD1 (5 bases). CDR1 LGHNA and CDR2 YNFKEQ come from the germline V gene. The length of the CDR3 is 15 residues. Trimming shortened V by 2 bases and J by 2 bases, and 11 bases separated the two germline ends. The CDR3 DNA reads as TGTGCCAGCAGCCAAAGGGGAATGACCACAGATACGCAGTATTTT. Translating gives CASSQRGMTTDTQYF.